A selection of T cell receptor beta chains follows, all from one sample in a study of regulatory T cells in long-lasting Graves disease. TCRdb passed the multiplex PCR reads through MiXCR, listing each CDR3 protein once. The sample has roughly 400,000 distinct CDR3 sequences, 21% seen once. The material was peripheral blood mononuclear cells (PBMCs), obtained when the disease was refractory, from a patient treated with antithyroid drugs. The origin of the receptors is a female donor with Graves disease. Each CDR3 is given with its conserved first and last residue. The D gene is left open where the match is weak. A row's size may be missing; if present it is once, few, many or a size class.

>TRBJ2-3|NA|NA|TRBV19
CASSWTVIGQTQYF
TGTGCCAGTAGTTGGACAGTCATAGGGCAAACGCAGTATTTT
>TRBJ2-7|few|TRBD1|TRBV28
CASSDSGQGADEQYF
TGTGCCAGCAGCGATTCGGGACAGGGGGCGGACGAGCAGTACTTC
>TRBJ1-5|many|NA|TRBV28
CASSIRPNNQPQHF
TGTGCCAGCAGTATCCGCCCAAACAATCAGCCCCAGCATTTT
>TRBJ2-7|NA|TRBD2|TRBV19
CASSIRLAGDYEQYF
TGTGCCAGTAGTATAAGACTAGCGGGAGATTACGAGCAGTACTTC
>TRBJ1-5|few|NA|TRBV24-1
CATSDGDYSNQPQHF
TGTGCCACCAGTGATGGGGATTATAGCAATCAGCCCCAGCATTTT
>TRBJ2-5|NA|NA|TRBV6-5
CASSYSGGVQETQYF
TGTGCCAGCAGTTACTCAGGCGGGGTTCAAGAGACCCAGTACTTC
>TRBJ1-2|many|NA|TRBV6-2/TRBV6-3
CASSEPGTPPYGYTF
TGTGCCAGCAGTGAACCGGGGACGCCTCCCTATGGCTACACCTTC
>TRBJ2-2|many|NA|TRBV2
CATTPTSIGAGELFF
TGTGCCACTACCCCGACTAGTATAGGCGCCGGGGAGCTGTTTTTT
>TRBJ2-1|NA|NA|TRBV2
CASGDRPYNEQFF
TGTGCCAGCGGGGACCGCCCCTACAATGAGCAGTTCTTC
>TRBJ1-2|many|NA|TRBV28
CASRLWGDAGYGYTF
TGTGCCAGCAGGCTGTGGGGCGACGCGGGGTATGGCTACACCTTC
>TRBJ2-5|many|NA|TRBV7-7
CASSLAGATQYF
TGTGCCAGCAGCTTAGCAGGAGCGACCCAGTACTTC
>TRBJ1-1|few|NA|TRBV7-9
CASSLAPGEAFF
TGTGCCAGCAGCTTAGCGCCCGGTGAAGCTTTCTTT
>TRBJ2-7|many|NA|TRBV4-1
CASSQVVGPTYEQYF
TGCGCCAGCAGCCAAGTTGTAGGGCCTACCTACGAGCAGTACTTC
>TRBJ2-1|NA|TRBD2|TRBV3-1
CASSQAGLASHNEQFF
TGTGCCAGCAGCCAGGCGGGACTAGCGTCCCACAATGAGCAGTTCTTC
>TRBJ2-7|few|TRBD2|TRBV27
CASSSGAGGPYEQYF
TGTGCCAGCAGTAGTGGAGCGGGAGGACCATACGAGCAGTACTTC
>TRBJ1-5|few|NA|TRBV7-9
CASSLEEGRPWGNQPQHF
TGTGCCAGCAGCTTAGAGGAGGGCAGACCCTGGGGCAATCAGCCCCAGCATTTT
>TRBJ1-1|many|NA|TRBV11-2
CASSLVSAGYGEAFF
TGTGCCAGCAGCTTAGTTTCGGCAGGGTACGGTGAAGCTTTCTTT
>TRBJ2-5|many|NA|TRBV28
CASCQGLGETQYF
TGTGCCAGCTGTCAGGGGCTAGGGGAGACCCAGTACTTC
>TRBJ1-5|many|NA|TRBV19
CASSIVVGGNQPQHF
TGTGCCAGTAGTATAGTGGTAGGGGGAAATCAGCCCCAGCATTTT
>TRBJ2-7|NA|TRBD1|TRBV9
CASSMTGTGDEQYF
TGTGCCAGCAGCATGACCGGGACAGGGGACGAGCAGTACTTC
>TRBJ1-1|NA|NA|TRBV19
CASSIVVSGQGNTEAFF
NA
>TRBJ2-7|NA|NA|TRBV6-5
CASSYSHKGSIYEQYF
TGTGCCAGCAGTTACTCCCACAAGGGGTCTATCTACGAGCAGTACTTC
>TRBJ2-1|NA|NA|TRBV19
CASSIGSVYNEQFF
TGTGCCAGTAGTATAGGCAGCGTTTACAATGAGCAGTTCTTC
>TRBJ2-7|NA|TRBD2|TRBV20-1
CSARGAGGSYEQYF
TGCAGTGCCCGGGGAGCGGGAGGGTCCTACGAGCAGTACTTC
>TRBJ1-1|many|NA|TRBV28
CASSSPPRITEAFF
TGTGCCAGCAGTTCCCCACCGCGAATCACTGAAGCTTTCTTT
>TRBJ2-7|few|NA|TRBV6-1
CATTPGVYEQYF
TGTGCCACCACTCCGGGTGTTTACGAGCAGTACTTC
>TRBJ2-5|many|NA|TRBV2
CASSGWEETQYF
TGTGCCAGCAGCGGCTGGGAGGAGACCCAGTACTTC
>TRBJ2-7|many|TRBD1|TRBV27
CASPKCNRDRVREQYF
TGTGCCAGCCCTAAATGCAACCGGGACAGGGTTCGCGAGCAGTACTTC
>TRBJ2-1|NA|NA|TRBV25-1
CASSEGRLAGQDEQFF
TGTGCCAGCAGTGAAGGTAGGCTAGCGGGACAGGATGAGCAGTTCTTC
>TRBJ2-7|many|NA|TRBV12-3/TRBV12-4
CASSPQGNLYEQYF
TGTGCCAGCAGTCCACAGGGAAACCTGTACGAGCAGTACTTC
>TRBJ2-7|NA|TRBD1|TRBV6-1
CASGSLGTGGYEQYF
TGTGCCAGCGGCTCCCTTGGGACAGGGGGTTACGAGCAGTACTTC
>TRBJ1-4|few|NA|TRBV20-1
CSARNGTTEGNEKLFF
TGCAGTGCTAGAAACGGGACGACGGAGGGGAATGAAAAACTGTTTTTT
>TRBJ1-4|many|NA|TRBV6-1
CASRGGAFTEKLFF
TGTGCCAGCAGGGGGGGGGCGTTTACGGAAAAACTGTTTTTT
>TRBJ1-4|many|TRBD1|TRBV28
CASSFQQGREKLFF
TGTGCCAGCAGTTTTCAACAGGGGCGTGAAAAACTGTTTTTT
>TRBJ2-4|NA|TRBD1|TRBV5-1
CASSPFRDRVEDIQYF
TGCGCCAGCAGCCCGTTCCGGGACAGGGTAGAGGACATTCAGTACTTC
>TRBJ2-7|many|TRBD1|TRBV19
CASTRTGSSYEQYF
TGTGCCAGCACCCGGACAGGTTCTTCCTACGAGCAGTACTTC
>TRBJ2-3|NA|NA|TRBV12-3/TRBV12-4
CATNDLRSDTDTQYF
TGTGCCACCAATGACCTCCGGTCTGACACAGATACGCAGTATTTT
>TRBJ2-5|many|NA|TRBV6-2/TRBV6-3
CAGSRGAETQYF
TGTGCCGGCTCTAGGGGAGCTGAGACCCAGTACTTC
>TRBJ2-5|many|TRBD1|TRBV6-1
CASSHPGTGEETQYF
TGTGCCAGCAGCCACCCCGGGACAGGGGAAGAGACCCAGTACTTC
>TRBJ1-1|many|NA|TRBV28
CGWGRLNTEAFF
TGTGGCTGGGGCAGGCTGAACACTGAAGCTTTCTTT
>TRBJ1-2|many|NA|TRBV29-1
CSVEQGSSYGYTF
TGCAGCGTTGAGCAGGGCAGTAGCTATGGCTACACCTTC